These 27 T cell receptor beta chains originate from one sample sequenced in a study of T cell responses to AZD1222 COVID-19 vaccine. The assay was immunoSEQ multiplex PCR, and TCRdb's table has in-frame clones only and misses some. Of under 150,000 clones in the sample, roughly 91% were seen once. The sequences come from peripheral blood, collected on day 0 of AZD1222 vaccination. All receptors derive from an adult in good health.

This clone was detected once. This chain connects TRBV18 to TRBJ1-2; D gene unclear. The CDR3 runs to 13 residues. Germline lookup yields CDR1 KGHSH and CDR2 LQKENI. V lost 3 bases and J 6 bases, leaving 11 bases between the germline ends. The CDR3 protein is CASSPATGNGYTF. In DNA form, the CDR3 reads TGTGCCAGCTCACCGGCGACCGGTAATGGCTACACCTTC.

This chain uses TRBV5-6 with TRBJ2-1, with a weak D call TRBD1 (6 bases). From germline, CDR1 is SGHDT and CDR2 YYEEEE. The CDR3 has 16 residues. V lost 6 bases, J lost 4 bases, and 20 bases lay in between. This CDR3 reads CASTPNWDMGYNEQFF. CDR3 coding DNA: TGTGCCAGCACCCCGAACTGGGACATGGGGTACAATGAGCAGTTCTTC.

The chain combines TRBV30 with TRBJ2-3; TRBD2 might be the D (6 bases). The CDR3 runs to 15 residues. The germline CDR1 and CDR2 sequences are GTSNPN and SVGIG (reference sequence). V lost 0 bases to trimming and J lost 0 bases, with 10 bases between them. CDR3 amino acids: CAWSVSGRSTDTQYF. In DNA, the CDR3 is TGTGCCTGGAGTGTGTCGGGGAGGAGCACAGATACGCAGTATTTT.

The chain combines TRBV5-6 with TRBJ2-1, with 16 bases identical to TRBD2. The CDR3 loop spans 19 amino acids. Germline assignment: CDR1 SGHDT and CDR2 YYEEEE. Losses at the gene ends were 0 bases for V and 5 bases for J; bases not matched to a gene: 8. The chain's CDR3 is CASSLVGTSGRAADNEQFF. The CDR3 nucleotides are TGTGCCAGCAGCTTGGTGGGGACTAGCGGGAGGGCCGCGGACAATGAGCAGTTCTTC. The whole variable domain, remainder taken from reference TRBV5-6 and TRBJ2-1, is DAGVTQSPTHLIKTRGQQVTLRCSPKSGHDTVSWYQQALGQGPQFIFQYYEEEERQRGNFPDRFSGHQFPNYSSELNVNALLLGDSALYLCASSLVGTSGRAADNEQFFGPGTRLTVL.

This clone was counted a single time. The chain combines TRBV9 with TRBJ2-7, with 8 bases lining up with TRBD1. Germline V gene sequence: CDR1 SGDLS, CDR2 YYNGEE. The ends lost 3 bases at V and 12 bases at J; junction bases unmatched: 17. There are 15 residues in the CDR3. Here the CDR3 reads CASSADRGLYDIRYF. For the CDR3, the DNA is TGTGCCAGCAGCGCTGACAGGGGCCTGTATGATATTCGGTACTTC.

The gene calls are TRBV2 and TRBJ1-5; D remains unclear. CDR3 length: 13 residues. Germline CDR1 is SNHLY and CDR2 is FYNNEI. Trimming left V 4 bases short and J 4 bases short, with 8 bases between. CDR3 residues: CASSVDGNQPQHF. CDR3 nucleotide sequence: TGTGCCAGCAGTGTCGATGGGAATCAGCCCCAGCATTTT.

The chain links TRBV7-2 to TRBJ1-6, with D perhaps matching TRBD1 (5 bases). Trimming removed 2 bases at V and 6 bases at J, with 11 bases between. The CDR3 is 15 amino acids. From germline, CDR1 is SGHTA and CDR2 FQGNSA. The chain's CDR3 is CASSLIGAGNSPLHF. The CDR3 DNA is TGTGCCAGCAGCTTAATAGGGGCAGGTAATTCACCCCTCCACTTT.

The J gene is TRBJ2-7, the V gene TRBV7-8, with 10 bases fitting TRBD2. The CDR3 is 15 residues long. Trimming took 2 bases from V and 2 from J; bases not matched to a gene: 3. Germline CDR1 SGHVS, CDR2 FQNEAQ. This CDR3 reads CASSLPSGGPYEQYF. The CDR3 DNA follows: TGTGCCAGCAGCTTACCTAGCGGGGGACCCTACGAGCAGTACTTC.

V gene TRBV7-2 combines with J gene TRBJ1-5; no clear D gene. V gave up 1 base and J gave up 3 bases, with 4 bases separating them. The CDR3 covers 13 residues. The V gene's germline CDR1 is SGHTA and CDR2 FQGNSA. CDR3 loop: CASSLGVNQPQHF. In DNA form, the CDR3 reads TGTGCCAGCAGCTTAGGGGTCAATCAGCCCCAGCATTTT.

This rearrangement joins TRBV5-6 to TRBJ1-4; 7 bases are shared with TRBD1. The trim removed 1 base at V and 6 bases at J, leaving 6 bases unmatched. The germline V gene encodes CDR1 SGHDT and CDR2 YYEEEE. The CDR3 length is 15 residues. The CDR3 is CASSLSGGRDEKLFF. CDR3 in DNA: TGTGCCAGCAGCTTGTCAGGGGGAAGAGATGAAAAACTGTTTTTT.

This chain's CDR3 is CASSLTRRDSANSPLHF. For the CDR3, the DNA is TGTGCCAGCAGTTTGACAAGGAGGGACAGTGCTAATTCACCCCTCCACTTT. The V call is TRBV27, the J call TRBJ1-6, with 7 bases aligning to TRBD1. V trimming: 3 bases; J trimming: 6 bases; junction bases outside the gene matches: 11. This CDR3 comprises 17 residues. Germline assignment: CDR1 MNHEY and CDR2 SMNVEV (reference sequence).

The chain couples TRBV19 to TRBJ1-5; D is unclear. The CDR3 spans 15 residues. Germline CDR1 and CDR2: LNHDA and SQIVND (reference sequence). V lost 4 bases to trimming and J lost 1 base, with 11 bases between them. The CDR3 bases are TGTGCCAGTAGTAAGGGCCTATTGAGCAATCAGCCCCAGCATTTT. The encoded protein is CASSKGLLSNQPQHF. Together with reference TRBV19 and TRBJ1-5, the CDR3 gives the full variable domain: DGGITQSPKYLFRKEGQNVTLSCEQNLNHDAMYWYRQDPGQGLRLIYYSQIVNDFQKGDIAEGYSVSREKKESFPLTVTSAQKNPTAFYLCASSKGLLSNQPQHFGDGTRLSIL.

The rearrangement joins TRBV9 to TRBJ1-3; D uncertain. The CDR3 spans 15 residues. Germline V lookup: CDR1 SGDLS, CDR2 YYNGEE. The V and J ends lost 0 bases and 0 bases respectively, with 7 bases between them. The CDR3 DNA sequence: TGTGCCAGCAGCGTAGCACAGAGCTCTGGAAACACCATATATTTT. Protein: CASSVAQSSGNTIYF.

J is TRBJ2-7 and V is TRBV6-5, with 7 bases that match TRBD2. Germline V gene data show CDR1 as MNHEY and CDR2 as SVGAGI. The CDR3 loop spans 15 amino acids. The V gene end was trimmed by 5 bases and the J gene end by 3 bases; junction bases not matched to a gene: 10. CDR3 protein: CASSHQLRENYEQYF. The CDR3 coding sequence is TGTGCCAGCAGTCACCAGTTGCGGGAGAACTACGAGCAGTACTTC.

J is TRBJ1-2 and V is TRBV12-5, with 11 bases that match TRBD1. The CDR3 is made up of 14 amino acids. V was clipped by 7 bases and J by 4 bases; unmatched bases: 5. Germline lookup yields CDR1 LGHNT and CDR2 FRNRAP. CDR3 sequence: CASVLGTGGYGYTF. CDR3 bases: TGTGCTAGTGTTTTAGGGACAGGGGGCTATGGCTACACCTTC.

The chain uses TRBV6-1 and TRBJ1-3; D call uncertain. The length of the CDR3 is 17 residues. The germline CDR1 and CDR2 sequences are MNHNS and SASEGT. V was pared by 2 bases and J by 0 bases, with 14 bases between. CDR3 sequence (DNA): TGTGCCAGCAGTGAAACCCCCGGTCAACCCTCTGGAAACACCATATATTTT. Protein: CASSETPGQPSGNTIYF.

The chain is built from TRBV11-1 and TRBJ2-1, with 7 bases matching TRBD2. The length of the CDR3 is 12 residues. The germline V gene encodes CDR1 SGHAT and CDR2 FQDESV (reference sequence). After removal of 10 bases from V and 12 bases from J, the junction contained 12 bases not matched to a gene. The DNA for the CDR3 is TGTGCCATCTGGAGACTGGGGGAGGGGCAGTTCTTC. Its translation is CAIWRLGEGQFF. The full variable domain, its missing parts supplied by reference TRBV11-1 and TRBJ2-1, is EAEVAQSPRYKITEKSQAVAFWCDPISGHATLYWYRQILGQGPELLVQFQDESVVDDSQLPKDRFSAERLKGVDSTLKIQPAELGDSAMYLCAIWRLGEGQFFGPGTRLTVL.

This clone was observed a few times. This chain links TRBV7-2 with TRBJ1-1, with D possibly TRBD1 on 5 matching bases. The V and J ends lost 4 bases and 1 base respectively, with 10 bases between them. In germline, CDR1 is SGHTA, CDR2 FQGNSA. The CDR3 length is 14 residues. CDR3 in amino acids: CASSWDVRNTEAFF. The CDR3 coding sequence is TGTGCCAGCAGCTGGGACGTCCGGAACACTGAAGCTTTCTTT.

The chain has TRBV10-3 and TRBJ2-2, with 9 bases aligning to TRBD1. The CDR3 sequence is 17 residues long. Trimming removed 6 bases from V and 3 bases from J; junction bases left unmatched: 11. The germline V gene encodes CDR1 ENHRY and CDR2 SYGVKD. The CDR3 region is CAIRPVTGGRDTGELFF. The CDR3 nucleotides read TGTGCCATCAGGCCAGTCACAGGGGGCCGGGACACCGGGGAGCTGTTTTTT.

This chain uses TRBV21-1 with TRBJ1-1; TRBD1, the table's D call, lacks a check against the DNA. TRBV21-1 is noted as a pseudogene. The CDR3 consists of 20 residues. The chain's CDR3 is CASSKFFATGELDGHPEAFF. The CDR3 DNA reads as TGTGCCAGCAGCAAGTTCTTTGCGACAGGGGAATTGGACGGACACCCTGAAGCTTTCTTT.

CDR3: CASSYRSSANNEQFF. In DNA form, the CDR3 reads TGTGCCAGCAGTTACCGGTCTAGCGCCAACAATGAGCAGTTCTTC. The chain combines TRBV6-2 or TRBV6-3 with TRBJ2-1; D perhaps matches TRBD2 (6 bases). The V gene's germline CDR1 is MNHEY and CDR2 SVGEGT. This CDR3 contains 15 residues. The V end was cut by 2 bases, the J end by 5 bases, with 13 bases between.

This clone was seen a few times. The V gene is TRBV5-1, the J gene TRBJ1-2, with 8 bases identical to TRBD1. Unmatched junction bases numbered 5, after V lost 5 bases and J lost 2 bases. CDR1 SGHRS and CDR2 YFSETQ come from the germline V gene. The length of the CDR3 is 14 residues. The CDR3 DNA reads TGCGCCAGCAGGTCCGACAGGGGAAACTATGGCTACACCTTC. This sequence encodes CASRSDRGNYGYTF.

CDR3 region: CASSVAKQSSYNEQFF. DNA for the CDR3: TGTGCCAGCAGCGTAGCGAAACAGAGCTCCTACAATGAGCAGTTCTTC. The J gene is TRBJ2-1, the V gene TRBV9; D remains unclear. The V end lost 0 bases, the J end lost 0 bases, and 10 bases lay between the germline ends. The germline V gene encodes CDR1 SGDLS and CDR2 YYNGEE. The CDR3 sequence is 16 residues long.

This rearrangement joins TRBV7-2 to TRBJ1-2; weak D call: TRBD1 (5 bases). There are 16 residues in the CDR3. V was clipped by 1 base and J by 2 bases, with 14 bases between them. From germline, CDR1 is SGHTA and CDR2 FQGNSA. The CDR3 sequence: CASSLEGAGKNYGYTF. CDR3 bases: TGTGCCAGCAGCTTAGAAGGGGCAGGGAAAAACTATGGCTACACCTTC.

This clone was picked up one time. CDR3 in DNA: TGCGCCAGCAGCCTGACAGGGGCCGCTCCGGAGACCCAGTACTTC. Residues: CASSLTGAAPETQYF. The chain recombines TRBV5-1 with TRBJ2-5; TRBD1 agrees at 8 bases. This CDR3 has 15 amino acids. The germline gives CDR1 SGHRS, CDR2 YFSETQ. J gave up 5 bases and V 4 bases, and 10 bases lay outside the gene matches.

The chain joins TRBV7-6 to TRBJ2-2, with D hard to call. Germline values: CDR1 SGHVS, CDR2 FNYEAQ. There are 14 residues in the CDR3. V was shortened by 5 bases and J by 8 bases, with 15 bases between the two germline ends. The CDR3: CASSPGPFGGELFF. The CDR3 DNA sequence: TGTGCCAGCAGCCCTGGACCTTTTGGGGGGGAGCTGTTTTTT. Looking up the rest from reference TRBV7-6 and TRBJ2-2 gives the full variable domain: GAGVSQSPRYKVTKRGQDVALRCDPISGHVSLYWYRQALGQGPEFLTYFNYEAQQDKSGLPNDRFSAERPEGSISTLTIQRTEQRDSAMYRCASSPGPFGGELFFGEGSRLTVL.

The chain carries TRBV6-1 and TRBJ2-1; 10 nucleotides align to TRBD2. There are 19 residues in the CDR3. Trimming took 3 bases from V and 3 from J; bases not matched to a gene: 14. The V gene's germline CDR1 is MNHNS and CDR2 SASEGT. DNA of the CDR3: TGTGCCAGCAGTGAGACAGCCGCTGGTCTAGCGGGGGTCTACAATGAGCAGTTCTTC. This sequence encodes CASSETAAGLAGVYNEQFF.